One TCR beta chain is described in this entry. As yet, its antigen is unknown. For the second PCR, which ran for roughly 6 to 11 cycles, a sample-barcoded 5' primer and a J-beta primer mix were used. Each CDR3 protein gets one entry after TCRdb re-called the 5' RACE reads with MiXCR. The sample contains some 730,000 distinct CDR3 sequences, 22% of which appear only once. The data originate from a study of blood T cells in healthy people across ages. Background on the study: Per two T cells, template switching captured roughly one barcoded beta molecule.

V dropped 0 bases and J dropped 10 bases, with 19 bases sitting between them. Per the germline V gene, CDR1 is LGHNA and CDR2 is YNFKEQ. The CDR3 is made up of 17 amino acids. Study-wide points: Relative to aged donors, long-lived donors carried more naive CD4+ cells and displayed higher diversity. The study regarded diversity estimates from one million T cells as underestimates.

This clonotype was sampled from a man between 70 and 80 years old in good health. The sequenced sample consisted of blood. The V gene is TRBV4-2, the J gene TRBJ1-6, with TRBD1 as a possible D gene (6 bases). CDR3 nucleotides: TGTGCCAGCAGCCAAGACGGAGGGGGGACGGCGGGGTCACCCCTCCACTTT. This codes for CASSQDGGGTAGSPLHF.